The 5 T cell receptor beta chains listed next were all sequenced from one sample in a study of T-cell reconstitution after alpha-beta-depleted transplantation in children. Using unique molecular identifiers, the investigators prepared the TCRbeta library. TCRdb analysed the PCR reads with MiXCR anew, one entry per CDR3 protein. The repertoire holds hundreds of thousands of distinct CDR3 sequences, with about 9.5% as singletons. The sample in question was PBMCs from the stem cell graft donor, obtained from the stem cell graft. The origin of the receptors is a human donor who donated a stem cell graft to a child with acute lymphoblastic leukemia.

J is TRBJ1-5 and V is TRBV5-1; the D gene is possibly TRBD1 (6 bases). CDR1 and CDR2 from the germline V gene are SGHRS and YFSETQ. The CDR3 contains 15 residues. The V gene lost 1 base and the J gene lost 7 bases, with 15 bases spanning the gap. CDR3 DNA sequence: TGCGCCAGCAGCTTGTCCTCAGGGGAGGGACAGCCCCAGCATTTT. Its translation is CASSLSSGEGQPQHF.

The V and J genes are TRBV7-8 and TRBJ2-1, with 7 bases matching TRBD2. The CDR3 totals 17 residues. The J segment lost 10 bases and the V segment lost 0 bases, leaving 15 bases of the junction unmatched. CDR1 and CDR2 (germline): SGHVS, FQNEAQ. Here the CDR3 reads CASSLARVGGSGREQFF. CDR3 DNA sequence: TGTGCCAGCAGCTTAGCGCGAGTGGGGGGGTCCGGGCGCGAGCAGTTCTTC.

This clonotype came up a few times. The chain couples TRBV29-1 to TRBJ2-7; D gene ambiguous. This CDR3 comprises 12 residues. Germline CDR1 is SQVTM and CDR2 is ANQGSEA. V was pared by 4 bases and J by 4 bases, with 11 bases between. CDR3 sequence (DNA): TGCAGCGTTGTGAGCGAACTATACGAGCAGTACTTC. Translated, it gives CSVVSELYEQYF.

This clonotype was picked up many times. The rearrangement joins TRBV6-6 to TRBJ2-3; D is unresolved. This CDR3 spans 13 amino acids. Germline V gene sequence: CDR1 MNHNY, CDR2 SVGAGI (reference sequence). The V gene lost 5 bases and the J gene lost 0 bases, with 6 bases spanning the gap. CDR3 loop: CASSKDSTDTQYF. The CDR3 DNA is TGTGCCAGCAGTAAAGATAGCACAGATACGCAGTATTTT.

This clonotype showed up just a few times. V is TRBV6-1 and J is TRBJ1-5; D unclear. Germline CDR1 is MNHNS and CDR2 is SASEGT. The CDR3 is 14 residues long. Trimming removed 5 bases from V and 2 bases from J, with 10 bases in between. The CDR3 coding sequence is TGTGCCAGCAGTACCCGGGCAGGCAATCAGCCCCAGCATTTT. Its protein product is CASSTRAGNQPQHF.